A selection of T cell receptor beta chains follows, all from one sample in a study of CD8 T cells in ankylosing spondylitis. In TCRdb, the 5' RACE reads were re-called with MiXCR into one record per CDR3 protein. The sample yields hundreds of thousands of distinct CDR3 sequences, 15% to 20% seen once. Sequenced: blood, either unsorted or a sorted T cell fraction (not recorded which). These receptors were collected from a male donor with ankylosing spondylitis. CDR3s include the opening cysteine and the closing phenylalanine or tryptophan. The D gene is left open where the match is weak. Only some rows state a clone size, as once, few, many or a class for expanded clones.

clone size	V gene	D gene	J gene	CDR3 DNA	CDR3 protein
few	TRBV29-1	.	TRBJ1-1	TGCAGCGTTGAGGGGATATCCACTGAAGCTTTCTTT	CSVEGISTEAFF
.	TRBV6-2/TRBV6-3	.	TRBJ2-3	TGTGCCAGCAGTTACGGCAGCTCCACAGATACGCAGTATTTT	CASSYGSSTDTQYF
few	TRBV7-9	.	TRBJ2-5	TGTGCCAGCAGCCCCCCGACAGGGAGGGAGACCCAGTACTTC	CASSPPTGRETQYF
.	TRBV28	TRBD1	TRBJ1-5	TGTGCCAGCAGTTTACGACAGGGAAACTCCCCAATTAGCAATCAGCCCCAGCATTTT	CASSLRQGNSPISNQPQHF
.	TRBV30	.	TRBJ2-1	TGTGCCTGGAGTGAGGGGGGCAAGAATGAGCAGTTCTTC	CAWSEGGKNEQFF
few	TRBV6-2/TRBV6-3	.	TRBJ2-2	TGTGCCAGCAGTTACTCGCGTATCACCGGGGAGCTGTTTTTT	CASSYSRITGELFF
few	TRBV7-9	TRBD2	TRBJ2-2	TGTGCCAGCAGCTCCACTAGCGGGGGGACCCCCGGGGAGCTGTTTTTT	CASSSTSGGTPGELFF
.	TRBV11-2	TRBD2	TRBJ2-3	TGTGCCAGCAGCCGTAGCGGGAGGGAGGATACGCAGTATTTT	CASSRSGREDTQYF
.	TRBV18	.	TRBJ2-7	TGTGCCAGCTCACCAGGACGGAGCATCTCCTACGAGCAGTACTTC	CASSPGRSISYEQYF
.	TRBV12-3/TRBV12-4	.	TRBJ2-3	TGTGCCAGCAGCCACTCCGGGGTGTGGGCAGATACGCAGTATTTT	CASSHSGVWADTQYF
few	TRBV20-1	TRBD1	TRBJ1-5	TGCAGTGCTAGAGATTCAGAGACAGGGGAAAATCAGCCCCAGCATTTT	CSARDSETGENQPQHF
many	TRBV29-1	.	TRBJ2-2	TGCAGCGTAGCCCACGAGGGTAGGGACACCGGGGAGCTGTTTTTT	CSVAHEGRDTGELFF
few	TRBV14	TRBD2	TRBJ2-1	TGTGCCAGCAGCCAAGAAGCGGGGTACAATGAGCAGTTCTTC	CASSQEAGYNEQFF
many	TRBV12-3/TRBV12-4	.	TRBJ1-4	TGTGCCAGCAAGATCAACGGGGTCGGGGGGTTTGAAAAACTGTTTTTT	CASKINGVGGFEKLFF
few	TRBV28	TRBD2	TRBJ2-1	TGTGCCAGCAGTACCCGGACTAGCGGGAGGGGTCCCTACAATGAGCAGTTCTTC	CASSTRTSGRGPYNEQFF
once	TRBV27	.	TRBJ2-7	TGTGCCAGCAGTTTACACGGATCCTACGAGCAGTACTTC	CASSLHGSYEQYF
.	TRBV6-2/TRBV6-3	TRBD2	TRBJ2-7	TGTGCCAGCAGCTCCATACTAGCGGGGGCTACCTACGAGCAGTACTTC	CASSSILAGATYEQYF
.	TRBV12-3/TRBV12-4	TRBD1	TRBJ1-2	TGTGCCAGCAGTATTGACAGGGGCAAACCCCCATACTATGGCTACACCTTC	CASSIDRGKPPYYGYTF
.	TRBV7-8	.	TRBJ2-3	TGTGCCAGCAGCCCCCCAGACTCCGGGGATACGCAGTATTTT	CASSPPDSGDTQYF
few	TRBV6-2/TRBV6-3	.	TRBJ1-1	TGTGCCAGCAACCTCCTTTCCCTGACAGACCTTTTTGGGCGGAACACTGAAGCTTTCTTT	CASNLLSLTDLFGRNTEAFF
.	TRBV4-1	TRBD2	TRBJ2-7	TGCGCCAGCAGCCAGACTCCGGGGGGAACCTACGAGCAGTACTTC	CASSQTPGGTYEQYF
few	TRBV2	.	TRBJ2-3	TGTGCCAGCGTTCGGTTGGGCCCCACGGGCACAGATACGCAGTATTTT	CASVRLGPTGTDTQYF